This TCR beta chain was sequenced for a study of blood T cell repertoires in COVID-19. Study summary: PBMCs, B-cell-depleted T cells, or T cells provided the cDNA or gDNA that made up the material.

Enrolment of Seattle patients took place during active infection, and they were followed longitudinally. Under the authors' procedure: It was from reference gene primer amplification that nucleated cell counts were estimated. Profiling relied on immunoSEQ multiplex PCR, and the TCRdb table lists in-frame clones only, not all of them. Clone size and the V and J calls come from that table; the DNA yielded D and trimming. The table shows approximately 250,000 clones, with approximately 86% occurring only once. CDR3 length equals 14 residues. The ends were cut back, 0 bases at V and 4 bases at J, with 8 bases in the middle. Per germline, CDR1 SGDLS and CDR2 YYNGEE.

J is TRBJ1-5 and V is TRBV9; D is undetermined. This clonotype was sampled from a woman in her 70s with COVID-19, enrolled during active disease. The source material was peripheral blood. CDR3 bases: TGTGCCAGCAGCGTAGGGCAGGCGAATCAGCCCCAGCATTTT. It yields the protein CASSVGQANQPQHF. Based on the CDR3 plus reference TRBV9 and TRBJ1-5, the full variable domain is DSGVTQTPKHLITATGQRVTLRCSPRSGDLSVYWYQQSLDQGLQFLIQYYNGEERAKGNILERFSAQQFPDLHSELNLSSLELGDSALYFCASSVGQANQPQHFGDGTRLSIL.